This T cell receptor beta chain is drawn from a study of Graves' ophthalmopathy and Graves' hyperthyroidism. The CDR3 length is 14 residues. Germline CDR1 and CDR2: DFQATT and SNEGSKA (reference sequence). Germline trimming cut 3 bases from V and 7 bases from J; bases unmatched to any gene: 4. Hyperthyroidism patients, all newly diagnosed, had under 2 months' duration and ages of 18 to 65. Other autoimmune diseases, uncontrolled infections, pregnancy or lactation excluded patients from enrollment. PBMCs were density-gradient isolated from around 10 ml fresh blood. Amplification targeted the TCR beta CDR3 regions, with RNA transcripts as the source material. RT-PCR in the first round used HTBI primers; a second-round multiplex PCR followed. TCRdb used MiXCR to reprocess the multiplex PCR reads, holding one entry per CDR3 protein. The sample has approximately 380,000 distinct CDR3 sequences; more than 20% are singletons.

Sequencing was done on a sample of peripheral blood. This receptor was identified in a woman between 18 and 29 years old with stable Graves' hyperthyroidism. This rearrangement joins TRBV20-1 to TRBJ1-6; 9 bases are a match to TRBD1. The CDR3 DNA sequence: TGCAGTGCTAGCCCGGGACAGGGAAATTCACCCCTCCACTTT. Residues: CSASPGQGNSPLHF.